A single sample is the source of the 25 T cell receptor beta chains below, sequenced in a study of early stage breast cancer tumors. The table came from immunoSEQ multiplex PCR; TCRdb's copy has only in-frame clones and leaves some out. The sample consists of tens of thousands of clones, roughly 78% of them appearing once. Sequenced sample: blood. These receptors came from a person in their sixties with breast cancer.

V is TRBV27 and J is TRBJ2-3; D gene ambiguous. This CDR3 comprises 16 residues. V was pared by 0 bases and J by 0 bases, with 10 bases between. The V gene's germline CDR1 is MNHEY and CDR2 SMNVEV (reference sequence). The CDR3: CASSLSAVRSTDTQYF. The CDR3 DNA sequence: TGTGCCAGCAGTTTATCGGCCGTCAGAAGCACAGATACGCAGTATTTT.

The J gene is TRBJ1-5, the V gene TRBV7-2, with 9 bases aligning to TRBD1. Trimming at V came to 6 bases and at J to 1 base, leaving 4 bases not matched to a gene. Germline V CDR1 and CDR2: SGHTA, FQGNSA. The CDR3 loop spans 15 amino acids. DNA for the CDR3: TGTGCCAGCAGTCCCGGACAGGGGAGCAATCAGCCCCAGCATTTT. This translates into CASSPGQGSNQPQHF.

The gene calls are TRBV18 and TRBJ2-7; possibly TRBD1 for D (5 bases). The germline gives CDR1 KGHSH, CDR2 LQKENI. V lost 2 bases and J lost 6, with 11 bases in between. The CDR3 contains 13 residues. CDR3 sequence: CASSPDRGREQYF. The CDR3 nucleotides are TGTGCCAGCTCACCAGATAGGGGCCGCGAGCAGTACTTC.

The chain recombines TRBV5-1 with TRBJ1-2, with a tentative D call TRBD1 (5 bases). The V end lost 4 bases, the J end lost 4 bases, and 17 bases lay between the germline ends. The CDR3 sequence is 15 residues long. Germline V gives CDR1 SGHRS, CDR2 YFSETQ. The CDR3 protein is CASSAGMGEVYGYTF. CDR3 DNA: TGCGCCAGCAGCGCTGGTATGGGGGAGGTCTATGGCTACACCTTC.

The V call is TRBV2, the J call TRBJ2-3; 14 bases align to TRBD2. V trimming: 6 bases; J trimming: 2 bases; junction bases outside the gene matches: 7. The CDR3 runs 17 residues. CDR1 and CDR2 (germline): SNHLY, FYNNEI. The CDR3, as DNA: TGTGCCAGCAGGGGACTAGCGGGGGACCCAAACACAGATACGCAGTATTTT. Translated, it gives CASRGLAGDPNTDTQYF.

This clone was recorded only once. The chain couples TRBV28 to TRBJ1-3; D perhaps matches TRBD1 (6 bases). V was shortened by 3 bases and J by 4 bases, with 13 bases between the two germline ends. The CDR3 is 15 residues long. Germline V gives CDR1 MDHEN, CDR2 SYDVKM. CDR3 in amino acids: CASSLVGGRGNTIYF. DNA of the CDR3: TGTGCCAGCAGTTTGGTAGGGGGTAGAGGAAACACCATATATTTT.

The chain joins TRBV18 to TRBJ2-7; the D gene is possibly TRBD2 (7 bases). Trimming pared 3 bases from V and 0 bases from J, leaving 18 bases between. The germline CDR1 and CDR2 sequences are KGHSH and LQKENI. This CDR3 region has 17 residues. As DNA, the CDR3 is TGTGCCAGCTCACCCCCGGCCGCCGGGGGGCCCTCCTACGAGCAGTACTTC. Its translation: CASSPPAAGGPSYEQYF.

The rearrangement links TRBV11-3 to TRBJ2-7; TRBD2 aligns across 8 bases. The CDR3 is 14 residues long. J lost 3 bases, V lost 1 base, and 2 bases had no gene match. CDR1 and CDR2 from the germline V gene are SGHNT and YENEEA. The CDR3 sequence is CASSLGTSGYEQYF. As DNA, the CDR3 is TGTGCCAGCAGCTTAGGAACTAGCGGCTACGAGCAGTACTTC.

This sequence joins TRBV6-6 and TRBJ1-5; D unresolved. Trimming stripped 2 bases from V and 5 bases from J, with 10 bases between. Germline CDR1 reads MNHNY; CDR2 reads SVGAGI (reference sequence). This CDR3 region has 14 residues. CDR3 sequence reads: CASSYPGLHQPQHF. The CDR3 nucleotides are TGTGCCAGCAGTTACCCCGGGTTACATCAGCCCCAGCATTTT.

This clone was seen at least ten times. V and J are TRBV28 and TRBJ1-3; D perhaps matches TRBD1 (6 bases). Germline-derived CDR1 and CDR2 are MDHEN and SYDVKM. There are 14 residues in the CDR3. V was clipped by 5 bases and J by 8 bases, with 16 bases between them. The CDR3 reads CASSPGQLGYTIYF. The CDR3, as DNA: TGTGCCAGCAGTCCCGGACAGTTGGGTTACACCATATATTTT.

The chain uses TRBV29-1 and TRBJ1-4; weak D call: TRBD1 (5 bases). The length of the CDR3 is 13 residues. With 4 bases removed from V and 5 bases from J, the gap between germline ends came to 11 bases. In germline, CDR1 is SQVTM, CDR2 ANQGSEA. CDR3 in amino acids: CSVGWGGNEKLFF. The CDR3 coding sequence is TGCAGCGTTGGTTGGGGGGGAAATGAAAAACTGTTTTTT.

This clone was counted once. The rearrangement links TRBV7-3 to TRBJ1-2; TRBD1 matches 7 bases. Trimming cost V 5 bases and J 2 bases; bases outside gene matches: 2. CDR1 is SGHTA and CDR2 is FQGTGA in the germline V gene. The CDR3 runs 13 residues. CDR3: CASSPQGNYGYTF. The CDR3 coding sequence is TGTGCCAGCAGCCCACAGGGGAACTATGGCTACACCTTC. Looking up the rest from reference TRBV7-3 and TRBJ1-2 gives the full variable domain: GAGVSQTPSNKVTEKGKYVELRCDPISGHTALYWYRQSLGQGPEFLIYFQGTGAADDSGLPNDRFFAVRPEGSVSTLKIQRTERGDSAVYLCASSPQGNYGYTFGSGTRLTVV.

This CDR3 reads CASSPGQSTGELFF. Here the CDR3 DNA reads TGTGCCAGCTCACCCGGACAGTCCACCGGGGAGCTGTTTTTT. The genes are TRBV18 and TRBJ2-2; tentative D call: TRBD1 (6 bases). The CDR3 length is 14 residues. Trimming shortened V by 3 bases and J by 4 bases, and 9 bases separated the two germline ends. CDR1 is KGHSH, CDR2 LQKENI, per germline.

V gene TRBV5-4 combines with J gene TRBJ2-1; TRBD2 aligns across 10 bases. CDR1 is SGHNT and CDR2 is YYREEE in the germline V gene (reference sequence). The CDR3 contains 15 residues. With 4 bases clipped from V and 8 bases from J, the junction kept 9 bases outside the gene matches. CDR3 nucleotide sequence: TGTGCCAGCAGCCCACATAGCGGGAGGCCCCATGAGCAGTTCTTC. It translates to CASSPHSGRPHEQFF.

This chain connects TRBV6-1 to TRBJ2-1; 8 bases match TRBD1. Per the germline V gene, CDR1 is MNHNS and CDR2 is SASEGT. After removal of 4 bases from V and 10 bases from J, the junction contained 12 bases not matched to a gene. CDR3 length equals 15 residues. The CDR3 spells CASSGQGAVAHEQFF. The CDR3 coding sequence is TGTGCCAGCAGTGGTCAGGGGGCCGTGGCCCACGAGCAGTTCTTC.

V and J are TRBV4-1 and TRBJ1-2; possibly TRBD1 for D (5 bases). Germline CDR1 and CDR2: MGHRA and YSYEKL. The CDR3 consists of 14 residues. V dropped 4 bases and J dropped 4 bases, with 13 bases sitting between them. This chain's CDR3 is CASSRGGGGYGYTF. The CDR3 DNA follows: TGCGCCAGCAGCCGCGGGGGGGGAGGCTATGGCTACACCTTC.

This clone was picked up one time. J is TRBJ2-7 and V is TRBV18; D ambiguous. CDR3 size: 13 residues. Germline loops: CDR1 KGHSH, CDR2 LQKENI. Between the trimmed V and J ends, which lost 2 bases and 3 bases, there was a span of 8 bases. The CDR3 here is CASSPKNGYEQYF. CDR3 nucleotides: TGTGCCAGCTCACCAAAGAACGGCTACGAGCAGTACTTC.

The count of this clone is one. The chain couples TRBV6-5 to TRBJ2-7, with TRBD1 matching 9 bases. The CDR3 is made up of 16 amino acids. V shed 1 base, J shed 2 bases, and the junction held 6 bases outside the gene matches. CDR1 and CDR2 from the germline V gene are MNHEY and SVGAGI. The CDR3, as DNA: TGTGCCAGCAGTTACTTGACAGGGGGGCCTGCCTACGAGCAGTACTTC. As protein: CASSYLTGGPAYEQYF.

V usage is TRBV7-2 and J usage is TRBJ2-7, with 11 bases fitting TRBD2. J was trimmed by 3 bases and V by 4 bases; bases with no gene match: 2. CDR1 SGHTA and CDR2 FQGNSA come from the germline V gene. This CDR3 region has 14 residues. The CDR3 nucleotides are TGTGCCAGCAGCTACGGACTAGCGGGCTACGAGCAGTACTTC. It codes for CASSYGLAGYEQYF.

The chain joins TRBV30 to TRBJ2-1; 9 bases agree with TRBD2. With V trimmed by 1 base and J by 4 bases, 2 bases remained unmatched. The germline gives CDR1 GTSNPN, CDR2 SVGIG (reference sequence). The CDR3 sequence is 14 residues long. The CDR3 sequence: CAWSGAGGYNEQFF. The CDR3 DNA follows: TGTGCCTGGAGTGGGGCGGGAGGGTACAATGAGCAGTTCTTC.

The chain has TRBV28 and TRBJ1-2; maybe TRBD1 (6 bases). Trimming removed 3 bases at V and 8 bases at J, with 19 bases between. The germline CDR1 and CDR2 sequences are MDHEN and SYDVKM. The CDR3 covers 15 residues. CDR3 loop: CASSLGATGREGYTF. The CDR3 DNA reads TGTGCCAGCAGTTTGGGGGCCACGGGCCGTGAGGGCTACACCTTC.

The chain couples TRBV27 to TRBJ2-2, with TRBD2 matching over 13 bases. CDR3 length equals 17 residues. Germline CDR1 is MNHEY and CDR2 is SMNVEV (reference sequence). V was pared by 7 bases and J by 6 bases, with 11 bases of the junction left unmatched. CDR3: CASIKQGLAGYSGELFF. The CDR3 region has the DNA TGTGCCAGCATTAAACAGGGACTAGCGGGATACTCCGGGGAGCTGTTTTTT.

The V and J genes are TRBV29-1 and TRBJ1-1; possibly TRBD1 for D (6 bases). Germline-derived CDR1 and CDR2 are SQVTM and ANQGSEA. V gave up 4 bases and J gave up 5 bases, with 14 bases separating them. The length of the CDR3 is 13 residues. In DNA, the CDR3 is TGCAGCGTTGGAGGGGGATCATTGACTGAAGCTTTCTTT. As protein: CSVGGGSLTEAFF.

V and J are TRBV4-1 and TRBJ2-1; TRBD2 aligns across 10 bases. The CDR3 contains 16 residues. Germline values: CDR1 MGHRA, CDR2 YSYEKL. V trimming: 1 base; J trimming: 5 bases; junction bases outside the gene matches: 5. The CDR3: CASSQVSGRADNEQFF. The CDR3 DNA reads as TGCGCCAGCAGCCAAGTGAGCGGGAGGGCCGACAATGAGCAGTTCTTC.

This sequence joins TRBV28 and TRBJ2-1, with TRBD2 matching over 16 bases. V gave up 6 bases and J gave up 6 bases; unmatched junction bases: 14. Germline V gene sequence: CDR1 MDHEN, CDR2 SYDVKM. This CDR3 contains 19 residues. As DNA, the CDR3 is TGTGCCAGCAGACACGGGACTAGCGGGAGGGCCTTGTATACCAATGAGCAGTTCTTC. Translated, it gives CASRHGTSGRALYTNEQFF.